This is a list of T cell receptor beta chains from one sample in a study of vaccination and CD4 T cells after COVID-19. MiXCR was run by TCRdb on the PCR reads, yielding one entry per CDR3 protein. The sample has tens of thousands of distinct CDR3 sequences; approximately 30% are singletons. These TCRs are of unknown antigen specificity. Sequenced material: CD4+ T cells from blood, cultured in vitro, taken about 7 months after SARS-CoV-2 vaccination. These receptor sequences come from a human donor who had recovered from COVID-19. The CDR3 runs from the conserved cysteine through the conserved F or W. Size is omitted from some rows. Given values are once, few, many or a class for expanded clones.

clone_size,j_call,v_call,cdr3_aa
.,TRBJ2-3,TRBV6-5,CASSYLFTDTQYF
.,TRBJ1-1,TRBV5-4,CASSEKTGGLEAFF
.,TRBJ1-2,TRBV11-2,CASSFVRSYGYTF
.,TRBJ2-5,TRBV15,CATSRTDSGPGDQYF
.,TRBJ1-1,TRBV18,CASSRLRGTPVDTEAFF
.,TRBJ1-6,TRBV10-3,CAISVGGSSYNSPLHF
.,TRBJ1-5,TRBV20-1,CSASVGDQPQHF
few,TRBJ1-1,TRBV2,CASSEQGGTEAFF
once,TRBJ1-5,TRBV15,CATSTESLARNQPQHF
few,TRBJ2-2,TRBV7-9,CASSLAPNTGELFF
.,TRBJ1-6,TRBV5-1,CASSSDRGRDNSPLHF
.,TRBJ1-2,TRBV20-1,CSARGGAGKYGYTF
.,TRBJ2-7,TRBV11-3,CASSLAGQGGGEQYF
.,TRBJ2-5,TRBV6-1,CASSPSLRGGQETQYF
few,TRBJ1-1,TRBV7-3,CASSLTGGLGEAFF
.,TRBJ2-7,TRBV6-1,CASSRPPDGASYEQYF
few,TRBJ2-3,TRBV20-1,CSGTLAAPADTQYF
.,TRBJ2-7,TRBV6-2/TRBV6-3,CASSYPLAGALGEQYF
.,TRBJ1-1,TRBV15,CATSRGPIRTGYGAFF
.,TRBJ2-3,TRBV18,CASSPPGLAGGHGDTQYF
.,TRBJ1-2,TRBV6-1,CASTAGGVYYGYTF
.,TRBJ2-7,TRBV7-2,CASSLEYWQDYEQYF
few,TRBJ2-5,TRBV6-5,CASSYSGETQYF
.,TRBJ2-7,TRBV10-3,CAISLAASSYEQYF
.,TRBJ2-5,TRBV7-9,CASSLTGPQETQYF
few,TRBJ2-7,TRBV20-1,CSARAGTVSYEQYF
few,TRBJ2-5,TRBV5-4,CASSGGARETQYF
.,TRBJ2-1,TRBV6-5,CASSYGGEQFF
few,TRBJ1-3,TRBV7-2,CASSSEGPIYF
.,TRBJ2-7,TRBV10-2,CASSRTSGGTLAYEQYF
.,TRBJ1-2,TRBV2,CASSESTGYTF
few,TRBJ2-1,TRBV4-3,CASSQEAGSLTLQFF
few,TRBJ1-5,TRBV6-1,CASNIRDGNQPQHF
.,TRBJ2-5,TRBV27,CASSPRPQGAGATQYF
.,TRBJ1-1,TRBV20-1,CSARDLGGFGYTEAFF
.,TRBJ1-2,TRBV6-1,CASSEFGSIGYGYTF